A single sample is the source of the 13 T cell receptor beta chains below, sequenced in a study of control samples from healthy donors and cancer patients (dated by TCRdb to the early 2020s). Library creation used the immunoSEQ multiplex PCR assay. TCRdb stores this immuneACCESS table with in-frame sequences only. Part of the clones is absent; in the studies checked, under half of the shortfall reflects unresolved V genes, and no reason is known for the rest. This sample holds 400,000 to 500,000 clones; roughly 90% were observed only once. Approximately 6.3% of the sample belongs to the ten largest clones. The sample taken for sequencing was PBMCs. The receptor source for this set is a man between 40 and 49 years old with head and neck cancer.

The rearrangement joins TRBV7-6 to TRBJ2-2, with unresolved D. V was cut by 4 bases and J by 4 bases, with 16 bases left in between. The germline V gene encodes CDR1 SGHVS and CDR2 FNYEAQ. This CDR3 has 16 amino acids. For the CDR3, the DNA is TGTGCCAGCAGCTCCTACCAAGAACCGAGCACCGGGGAGCTGTTTTTT. It translates to CASSSYQEPSTGELFF.

This rearrangement joins TRBV19 to TRBJ1-3; weak D call: TRBD1 (6 bases). CDR3 size: 13 residues. The germline V gene encodes CDR1 LNHDA and CDR2 SQIVND (reference sequence). Trimming pared 8 bases from V and 8 bases from J, leaving 16 bases between. In DNA form, the CDR3 reads TGTGCCAGTCGGGAACAGGGTCGGGACACCATATATTTT. It encodes CASREQGRDTIYF. Complete variable domain (other parts from reference TRBV19 and TRBJ1-3): DGGITQSPKYLFRKEGQNVTLSCEQNLNHDAMYWYRQDPGQGLRLIYYSQIVNDFQKGDIAEGYSVSREKKESFPLTVTSAQKNPTAFYLCASREQGRDTIYFGEGSWLTVV.

Note on this clone: This specimen includes other DNA sequences encoding the same CDR3. CDR3 DNA: TGTGCCACCAGCAGGGATCCAGGAGGGCCCTACGAGCAGTACTTC. Encoded protein: CATSRDPGGPYEQYF. The chain recombines TRBV15 with TRBJ2-7; a weak D match, TRBD2 (6 bases). V gave up 3 bases and J gave up 2 bases, with 14 bases separating them. The CDR3 extends over 15 amino acids. Germline values: CDR1 LNHNV, CDR2 YYDKDF (reference sequence).

The CDR3 sequence is CASSPQGGGTEAFF. The CDR3 DNA follows: TGTGCCAGCAGCCCACAGGGGGGCGGCACTGAAGCTTTCTTT. V and J are TRBV7-9 and TRBJ1-1; 8 nucleotides line up with TRBD1. This CDR3 has 14 amino acids. V was clipped by 5 bases and J by 4 bases; unmatched bases: 6. The germline CDR1 and CDR2 sequences are SEHNR and FQNEAQ (reference sequence).

The chain employs TRBV4-1 and TRBJ1-2; 11 bases agree with TRBD1. V was pared by 0 bases and J by 7 bases, with 4 bases of the junction left unmatched. The CDR3 extends over 15 amino acids. CDR1 is MGHRA and CDR2 is YSYEKL in the germline V gene. In DNA form, the CDR3 reads TGCGCCAGCAGCCAAGATAGGACAGGGGGCTTTGGCTACACCTTC. It encodes CASSQDRTGGFGYTF.

This clone was picked up a small number of times. The V gene is TRBV6-5, the J gene TRBJ1-1, with D unclear. This CDR3 region has 15 residues. The V end lost 0 bases, the J end lost 6 bases, and 14 bases lay between the germline ends. Germline CDR1 reads MNHEY; CDR2 reads SVGAGI. The CDR3 here is CASSYSMRLRAEAFF. The CDR3 DNA reads TGTGCCAGCAGTTACTCGATGCGGTTAAGGGCTGAAGCTTTCTTT.

The rearrangement uses TRBV6-2 or TRBV6-3 and TRBJ2-1, with D unclear. The CDR3 is 12 residues long. V lost 6 bases and J lost 6, with 9 bases in between. Germline lookup yields CDR1 MNHEY and CDR2 SVGEGT. CDR3 region: CASSPGRNEQFF. DNA of the CDR3: TGTGCCAGCAGCCCAGGTCGCAATGAGCAGTTCTTC.

The chain has TRBV4-3 and TRBJ2-2, with 11 bases identical to TRBD1. Germline V gene data show CDR1 as LGHNA and CDR2 as YSLEER. V lost 0 bases to trimming and J lost 4 bases; unmatched junction nucleotides: 4. The CDR3 length is 17 residues. The CDR3 DNA reads TGCGCCAGCAGCCAAGAAGGACAGGGGGCGTCCACCGGGGAGCTGTTTTTT. This encodes CASSQEGQGASTGELFF.

The chain couples TRBV2 to TRBJ2-5; TRBD2 is a possible D gene (5 bases). Germline V gene sequence: CDR1 SNHLY, CDR2 FYNNEI. V was pared by 6 bases and J by 4 bases, with 15 bases between. This CDR3 spans 14 amino acids. The CDR3 sequence: CASRAGEAGETQYF. The CDR3 DNA follows: TGTGCCAGCAGGGCGGGTGAGGCGGGAGAGACCCAGTACTTC.

This sequence joins TRBV19 and TRBJ2-2, with 8 bases aligning to TRBD1. Germline trimming cut 3 bases from V and 0 bases from J; bases unmatched to any gene: 6. The germline V gene has CDR1 LNHDA and CDR2 SQIVND (reference sequence). CDR3 size: 17 residues. As DNA, the CDR3 is TGTGCCAGTAGTATCGGGACAGGTCTTTCGAACACCGGGGAGCTGTTTTTT. It translates to CASSIGTGLSNTGELFF.

This chain links TRBV11-2 with TRBJ2-7; possibly TRBD1 for D (6 bases). This CDR3 spans 15 amino acids. V was shortened by 0 bases and J by 3 bases, with 12 bases between the two germline ends. CDR1 is SGHAT, CDR2 FQNNGV, per germline. CDR3 protein: CASSLDPGHNYEQYF. In nucleotides, the CDR3 is TGTGCCAGCAGCTTAGACCCGGGACATAACTACGAGCAGTACTTC.

The chain couples TRBV24-1 to TRBJ1-1; D may be TRBD1 (5 bases). The CDR3 is 14 residues long. V was cut by 2 bases and J by 7 bases, with 13 bases left in between. Germline CDR1 KGHDR, CDR2 SFDVKD. In DNA form, the CDR3 reads TGTGCCACCAGTGATTCCGGGACGGAGAATGAAGCTTTCTTT. It translates to CATSDSGTENEAFF.

The chain has TRBV19 and TRBJ1-2; 8 bases are a match to TRBD1. Germline trimming cut 7 bases from V and 4 bases from J; bases unmatched to any gene: 5. CDR1 is LNHDA, CDR2 SQIVND, per germline (reference sequence). CDR3 length equals 13 residues. For the CDR3, the DNA is TGTGCCAGTAAGAGACAGGGGAGCTATGGCTACACCTTC. Its translation: CASKRQGSYGYTF.